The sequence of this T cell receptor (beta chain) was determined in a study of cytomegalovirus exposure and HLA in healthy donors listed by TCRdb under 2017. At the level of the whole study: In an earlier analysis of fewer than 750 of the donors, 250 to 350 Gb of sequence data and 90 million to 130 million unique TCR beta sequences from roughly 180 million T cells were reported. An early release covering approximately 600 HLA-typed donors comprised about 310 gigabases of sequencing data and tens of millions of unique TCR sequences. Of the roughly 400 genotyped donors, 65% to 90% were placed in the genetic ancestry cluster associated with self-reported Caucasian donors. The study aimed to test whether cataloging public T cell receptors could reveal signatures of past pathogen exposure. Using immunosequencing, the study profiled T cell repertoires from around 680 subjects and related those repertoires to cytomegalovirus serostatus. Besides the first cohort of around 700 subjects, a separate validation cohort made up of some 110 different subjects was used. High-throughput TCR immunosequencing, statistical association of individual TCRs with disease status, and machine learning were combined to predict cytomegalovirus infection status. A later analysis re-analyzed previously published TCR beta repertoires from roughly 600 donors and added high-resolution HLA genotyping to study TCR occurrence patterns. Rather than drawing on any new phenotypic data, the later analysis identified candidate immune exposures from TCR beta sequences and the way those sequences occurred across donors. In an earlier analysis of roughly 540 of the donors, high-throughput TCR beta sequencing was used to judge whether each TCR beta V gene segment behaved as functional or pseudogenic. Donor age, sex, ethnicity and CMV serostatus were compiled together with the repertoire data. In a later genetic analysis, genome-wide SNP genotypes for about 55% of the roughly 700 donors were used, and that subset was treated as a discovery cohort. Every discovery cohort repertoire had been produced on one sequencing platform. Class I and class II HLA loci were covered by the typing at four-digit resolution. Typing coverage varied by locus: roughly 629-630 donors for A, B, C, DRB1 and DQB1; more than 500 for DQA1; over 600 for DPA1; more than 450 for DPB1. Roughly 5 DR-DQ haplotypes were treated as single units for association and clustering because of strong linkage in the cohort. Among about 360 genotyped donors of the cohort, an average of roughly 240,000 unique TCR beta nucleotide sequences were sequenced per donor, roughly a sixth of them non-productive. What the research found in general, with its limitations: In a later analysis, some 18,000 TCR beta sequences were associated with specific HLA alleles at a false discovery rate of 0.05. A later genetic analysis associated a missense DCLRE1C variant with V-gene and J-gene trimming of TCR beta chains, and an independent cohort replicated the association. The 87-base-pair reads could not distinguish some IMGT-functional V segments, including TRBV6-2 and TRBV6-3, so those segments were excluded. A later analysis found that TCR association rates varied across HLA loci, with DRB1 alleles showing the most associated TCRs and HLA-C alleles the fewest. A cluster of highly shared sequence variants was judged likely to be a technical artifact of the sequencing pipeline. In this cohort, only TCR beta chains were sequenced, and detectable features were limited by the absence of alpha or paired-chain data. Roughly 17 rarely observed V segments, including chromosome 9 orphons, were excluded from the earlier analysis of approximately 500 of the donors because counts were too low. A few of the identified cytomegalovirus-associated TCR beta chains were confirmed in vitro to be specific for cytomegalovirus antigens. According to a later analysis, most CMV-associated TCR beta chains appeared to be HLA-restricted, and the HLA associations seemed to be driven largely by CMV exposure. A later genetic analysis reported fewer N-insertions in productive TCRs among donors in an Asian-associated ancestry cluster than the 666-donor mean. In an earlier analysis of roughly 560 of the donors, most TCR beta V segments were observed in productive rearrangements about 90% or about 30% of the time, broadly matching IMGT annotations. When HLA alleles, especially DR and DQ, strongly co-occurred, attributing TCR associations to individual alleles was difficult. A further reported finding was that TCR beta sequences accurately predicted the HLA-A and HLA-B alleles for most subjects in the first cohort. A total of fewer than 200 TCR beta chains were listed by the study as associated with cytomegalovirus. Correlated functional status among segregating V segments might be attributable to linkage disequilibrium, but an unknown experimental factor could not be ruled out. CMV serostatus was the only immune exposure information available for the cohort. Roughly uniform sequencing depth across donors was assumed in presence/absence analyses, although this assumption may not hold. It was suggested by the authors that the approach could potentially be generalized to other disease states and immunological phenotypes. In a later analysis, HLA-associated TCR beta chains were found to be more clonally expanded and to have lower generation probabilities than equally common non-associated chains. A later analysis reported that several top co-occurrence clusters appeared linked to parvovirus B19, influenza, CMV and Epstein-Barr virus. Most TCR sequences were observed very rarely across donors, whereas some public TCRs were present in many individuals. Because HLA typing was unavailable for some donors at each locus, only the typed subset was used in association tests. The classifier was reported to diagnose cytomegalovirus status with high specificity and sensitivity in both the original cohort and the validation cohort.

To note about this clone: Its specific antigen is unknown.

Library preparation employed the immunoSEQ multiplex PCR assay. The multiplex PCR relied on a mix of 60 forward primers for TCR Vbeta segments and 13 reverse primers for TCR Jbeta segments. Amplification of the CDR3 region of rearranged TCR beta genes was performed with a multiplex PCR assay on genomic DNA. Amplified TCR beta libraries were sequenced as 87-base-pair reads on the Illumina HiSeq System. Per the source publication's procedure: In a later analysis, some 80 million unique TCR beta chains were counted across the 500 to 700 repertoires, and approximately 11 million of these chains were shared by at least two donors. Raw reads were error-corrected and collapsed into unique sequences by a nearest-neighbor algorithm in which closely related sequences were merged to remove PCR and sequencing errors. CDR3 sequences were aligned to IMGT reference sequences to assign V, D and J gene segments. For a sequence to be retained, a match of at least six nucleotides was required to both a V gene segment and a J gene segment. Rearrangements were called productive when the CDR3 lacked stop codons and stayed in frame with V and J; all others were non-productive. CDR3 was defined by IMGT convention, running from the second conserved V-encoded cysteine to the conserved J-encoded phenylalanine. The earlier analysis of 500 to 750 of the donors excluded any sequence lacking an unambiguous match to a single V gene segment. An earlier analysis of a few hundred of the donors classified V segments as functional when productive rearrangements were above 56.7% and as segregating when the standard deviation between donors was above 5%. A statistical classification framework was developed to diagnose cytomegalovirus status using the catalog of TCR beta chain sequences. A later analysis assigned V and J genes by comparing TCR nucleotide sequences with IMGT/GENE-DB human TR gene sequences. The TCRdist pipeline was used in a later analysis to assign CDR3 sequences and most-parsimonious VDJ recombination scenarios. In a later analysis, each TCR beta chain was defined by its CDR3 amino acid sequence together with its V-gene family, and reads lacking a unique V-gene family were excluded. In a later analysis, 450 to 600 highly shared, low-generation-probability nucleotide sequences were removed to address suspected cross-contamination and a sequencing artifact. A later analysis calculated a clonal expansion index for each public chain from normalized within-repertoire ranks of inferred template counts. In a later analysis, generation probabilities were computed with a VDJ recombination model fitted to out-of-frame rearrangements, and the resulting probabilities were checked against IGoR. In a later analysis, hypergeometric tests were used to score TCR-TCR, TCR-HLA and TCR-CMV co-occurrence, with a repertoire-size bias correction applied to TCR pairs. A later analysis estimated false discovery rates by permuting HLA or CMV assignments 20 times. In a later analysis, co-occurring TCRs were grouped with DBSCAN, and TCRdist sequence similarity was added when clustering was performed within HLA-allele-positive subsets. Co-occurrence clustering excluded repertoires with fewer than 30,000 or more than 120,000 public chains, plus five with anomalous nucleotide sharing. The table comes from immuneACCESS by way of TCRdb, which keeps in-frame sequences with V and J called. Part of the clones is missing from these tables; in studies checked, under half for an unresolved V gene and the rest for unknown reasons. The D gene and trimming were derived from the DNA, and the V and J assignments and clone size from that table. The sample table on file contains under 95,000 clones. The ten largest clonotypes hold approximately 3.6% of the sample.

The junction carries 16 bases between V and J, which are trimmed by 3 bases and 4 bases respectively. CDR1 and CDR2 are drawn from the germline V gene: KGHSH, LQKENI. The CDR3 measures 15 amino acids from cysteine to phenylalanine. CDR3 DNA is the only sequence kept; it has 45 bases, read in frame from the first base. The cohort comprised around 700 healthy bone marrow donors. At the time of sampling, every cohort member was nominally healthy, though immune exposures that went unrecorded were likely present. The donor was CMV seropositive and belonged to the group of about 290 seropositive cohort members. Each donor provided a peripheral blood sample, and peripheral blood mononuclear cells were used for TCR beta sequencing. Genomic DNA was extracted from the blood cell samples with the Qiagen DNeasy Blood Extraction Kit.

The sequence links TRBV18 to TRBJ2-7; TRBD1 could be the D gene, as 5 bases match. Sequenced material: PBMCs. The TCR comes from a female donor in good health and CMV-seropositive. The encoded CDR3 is CASSPFRDSRYEQYF. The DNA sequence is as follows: TGTGCCAGCTCACCGTTCCGTGACAGCCGTTACGAGCAGTACTTC.